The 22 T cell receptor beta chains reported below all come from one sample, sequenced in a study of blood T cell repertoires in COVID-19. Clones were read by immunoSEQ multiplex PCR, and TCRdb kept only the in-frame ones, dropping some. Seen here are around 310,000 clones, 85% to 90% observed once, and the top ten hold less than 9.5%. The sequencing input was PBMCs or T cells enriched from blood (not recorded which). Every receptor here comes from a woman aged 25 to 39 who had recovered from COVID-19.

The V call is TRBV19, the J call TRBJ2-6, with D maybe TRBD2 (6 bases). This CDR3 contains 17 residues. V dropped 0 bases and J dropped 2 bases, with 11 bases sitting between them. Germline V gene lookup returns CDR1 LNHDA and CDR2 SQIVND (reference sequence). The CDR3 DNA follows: TGTGCCAGTAGTATAGAAGCCCCGGGGGCTGGGGCCAACGTCCTGACTTTC. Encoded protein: CASSIEAPGAGANVLTF.

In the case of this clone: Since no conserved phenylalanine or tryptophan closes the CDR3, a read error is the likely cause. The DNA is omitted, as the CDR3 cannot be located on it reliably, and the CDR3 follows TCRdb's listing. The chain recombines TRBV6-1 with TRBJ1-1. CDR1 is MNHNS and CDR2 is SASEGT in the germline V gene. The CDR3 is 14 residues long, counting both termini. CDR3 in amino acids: CASSEASRRSVVSL.

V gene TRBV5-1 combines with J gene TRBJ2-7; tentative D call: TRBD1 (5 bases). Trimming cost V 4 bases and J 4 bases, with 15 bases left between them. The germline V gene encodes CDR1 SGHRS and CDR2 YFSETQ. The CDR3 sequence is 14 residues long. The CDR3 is CASSLVGPGYEQYF. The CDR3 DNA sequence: TGCGCCAGCAGCCTCGTGGGCCCAGGGTACGAGCAGTACTTC.

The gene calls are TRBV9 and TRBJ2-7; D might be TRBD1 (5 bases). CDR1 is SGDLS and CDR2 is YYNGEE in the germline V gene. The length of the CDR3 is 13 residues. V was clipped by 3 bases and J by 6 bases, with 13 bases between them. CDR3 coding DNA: TGTGCCAGCAGCGCCTCCCAAAGGGGCGAGCAGTACTTC. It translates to CASSASQRGEQYF.

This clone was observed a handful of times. The CDR3 protein is CASRGDSFYYGYTF. For the CDR3, the DNA is TGTGCCAGCAGAGGGGACAGTTTCTACTATGGCTACACCTTC. The rearrangement uses TRBV9 and TRBJ1-2, with 7 nucleotides matching TRBD1. The V and J ends lost 5 bases and 3 bases, in that order; junction bases with no gene match: 7. Germline assignment: CDR1 SGDLS and CDR2 YYNGEE. The CDR3 totals 14 residues.

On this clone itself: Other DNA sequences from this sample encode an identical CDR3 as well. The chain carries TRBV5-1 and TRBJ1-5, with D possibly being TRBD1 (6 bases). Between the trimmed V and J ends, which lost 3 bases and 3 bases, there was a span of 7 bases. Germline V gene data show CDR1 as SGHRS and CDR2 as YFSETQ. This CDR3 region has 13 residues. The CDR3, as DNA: TGCGCCAGCAGCTGGGGGCTCAATCAGCCCCAGCATTTT. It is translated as CASSWGLNQPQHF.

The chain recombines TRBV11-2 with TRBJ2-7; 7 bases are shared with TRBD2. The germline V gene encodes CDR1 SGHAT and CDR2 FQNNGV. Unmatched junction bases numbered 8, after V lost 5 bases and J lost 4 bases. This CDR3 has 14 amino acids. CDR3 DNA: TGTGCCAGCAGCGAGCGGGGCAGGGATTACGAGCAGTACTTC. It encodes CASSERGRDYEQYF.

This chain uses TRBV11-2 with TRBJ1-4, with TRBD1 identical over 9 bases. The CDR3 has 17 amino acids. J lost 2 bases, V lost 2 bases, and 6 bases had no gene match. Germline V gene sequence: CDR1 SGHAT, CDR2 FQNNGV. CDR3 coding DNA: TGTGCCAGCAGCTTACAACAGGGGGCTTGGACTAATGAAAAACTGTTTTTT. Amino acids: CASSLQQGAWTNEKLFF.

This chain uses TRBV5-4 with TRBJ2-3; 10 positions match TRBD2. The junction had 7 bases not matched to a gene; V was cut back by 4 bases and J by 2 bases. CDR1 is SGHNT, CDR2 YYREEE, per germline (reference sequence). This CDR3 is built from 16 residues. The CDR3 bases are TGTGCCAGCAGCAGGGAGAGCGGGGGGGCCACAGATACGCAGTATTTT. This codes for CASSRESGGATDTQYF.

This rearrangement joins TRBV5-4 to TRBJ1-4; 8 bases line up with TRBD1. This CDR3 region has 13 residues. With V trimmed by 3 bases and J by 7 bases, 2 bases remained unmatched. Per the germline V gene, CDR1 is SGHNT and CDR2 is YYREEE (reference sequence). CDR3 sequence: CASSSGQGEKLFF. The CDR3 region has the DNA TGTGCCAGCAGCTCCGGACAGGGTGAAAAACTGTTTTTT. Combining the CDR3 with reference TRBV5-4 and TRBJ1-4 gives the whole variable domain ETGVTQSPTHLIKTRGQQVTLRCSSQSGHNTVSWYQQALGQGPQFIFQYYREEENGRGNFPPRFSGLQFPNYSSELNVNALELDDSALYLCASSSGQGEKLFFGSGTQLSVL.

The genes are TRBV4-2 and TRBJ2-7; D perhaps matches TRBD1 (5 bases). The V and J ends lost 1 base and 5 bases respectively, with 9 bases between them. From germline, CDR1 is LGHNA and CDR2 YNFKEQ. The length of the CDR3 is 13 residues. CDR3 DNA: TGTGCCAGCAGCCAAGGTACAGGCCACGAGCAGTACTTC. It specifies CASSQGTGHEQYF.

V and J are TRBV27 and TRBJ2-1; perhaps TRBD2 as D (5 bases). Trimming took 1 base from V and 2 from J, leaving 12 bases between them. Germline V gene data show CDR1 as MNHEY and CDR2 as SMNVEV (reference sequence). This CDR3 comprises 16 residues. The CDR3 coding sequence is TGTGCCAGCAGTTTATGGGTGGGAGTTGCCTACAATGAGCAGTTCTTC. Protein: CASSLWVGVAYNEQFF.

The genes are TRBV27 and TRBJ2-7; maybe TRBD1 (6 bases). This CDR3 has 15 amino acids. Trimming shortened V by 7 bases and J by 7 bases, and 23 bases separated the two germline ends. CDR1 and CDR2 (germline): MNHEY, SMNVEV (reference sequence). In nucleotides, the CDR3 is TGTGCCAGCAATACTATACTGACAGGTCGCGGGGAGCAGTACTTC. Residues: CASNTILTGRGEQYF.

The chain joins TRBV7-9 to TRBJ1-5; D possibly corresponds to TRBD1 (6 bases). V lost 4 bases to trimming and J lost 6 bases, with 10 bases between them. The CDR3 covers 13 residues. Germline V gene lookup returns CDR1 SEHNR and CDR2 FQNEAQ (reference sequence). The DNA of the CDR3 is TGTGCCAGCAGCTCTCTACAGGGTCAGCCCCAGCATTTT. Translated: CASSSLQGQPQHF.

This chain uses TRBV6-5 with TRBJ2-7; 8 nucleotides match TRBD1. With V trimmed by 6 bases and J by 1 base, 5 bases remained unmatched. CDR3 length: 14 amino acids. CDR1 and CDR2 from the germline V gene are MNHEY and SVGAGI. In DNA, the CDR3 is TGTGCCAGCAGACCATGGACAGGGTCCTACGAGCAGTACTTC. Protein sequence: CASRPWTGSYEQYF.

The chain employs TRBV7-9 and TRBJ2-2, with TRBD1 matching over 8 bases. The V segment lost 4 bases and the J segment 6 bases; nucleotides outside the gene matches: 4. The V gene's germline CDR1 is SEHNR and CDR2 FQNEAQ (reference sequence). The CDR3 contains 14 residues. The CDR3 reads CASSSVRGPGELFF. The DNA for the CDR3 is TGTGCCAGCAGCTCCGTCAGGGGGCCCGGGGAGCTGTTTTTT.

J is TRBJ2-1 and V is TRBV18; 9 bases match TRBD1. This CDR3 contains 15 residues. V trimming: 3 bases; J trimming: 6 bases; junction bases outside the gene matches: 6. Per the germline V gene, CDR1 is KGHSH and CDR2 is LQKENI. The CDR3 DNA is TGTGCCAGCTCACCCAGGACAGGGGCGGCCAATGAGCAGTTCTTC. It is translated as CASSPRTGAANEQFF.

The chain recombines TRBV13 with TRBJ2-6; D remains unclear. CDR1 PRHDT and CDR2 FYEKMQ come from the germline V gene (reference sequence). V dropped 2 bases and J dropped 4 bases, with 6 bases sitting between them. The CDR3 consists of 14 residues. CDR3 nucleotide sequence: TGTGCCAGCAGCTTAAGACTCGGGGCCAACGTCCTGACTTTC. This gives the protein CASSLRLGANVLTF.

CDR3 DNA sequence: TGTGCCAGCAGCTTTAGGGGAGAAGCTTTCTTT. As protein: CASSFRGEAFF. V is TRBV11-3 and J is TRBJ1-1, with D perhaps TRBD1 (5 bases). From germline, CDR1 is SGHNT and CDR2 YENEEA. Trimming removed 3 bases from V and 8 bases from J, with 7 bases in between. The CDR3 sequence is 11 residues long.

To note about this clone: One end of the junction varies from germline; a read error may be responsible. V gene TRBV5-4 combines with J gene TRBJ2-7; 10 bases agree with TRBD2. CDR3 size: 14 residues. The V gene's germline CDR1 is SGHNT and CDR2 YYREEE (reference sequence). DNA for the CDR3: TGTGCCAGCAGGGGGGCTAGCGGGAGTCAGCTACCCCACTTC. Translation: CASRGASGSQLPHF.

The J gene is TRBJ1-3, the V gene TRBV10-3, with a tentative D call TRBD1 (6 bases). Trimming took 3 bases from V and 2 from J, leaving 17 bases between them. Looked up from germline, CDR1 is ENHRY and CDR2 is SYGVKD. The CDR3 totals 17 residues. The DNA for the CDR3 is TGTGCCATCAGTGATTGGGGGCAGGAAGGAACTGGAAACACCATATATTTT. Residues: CAISDWGQEGTGNTIYF.

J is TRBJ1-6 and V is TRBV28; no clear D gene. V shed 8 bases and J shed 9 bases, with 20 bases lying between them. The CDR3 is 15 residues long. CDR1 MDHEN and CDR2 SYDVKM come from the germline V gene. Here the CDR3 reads CASAEALGFGSPLHF. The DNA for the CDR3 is TGTGCCAGCGCTGAGGCCCTTGGCTTCGGTTCACCCCTCCACTTT.